This entry lists 3 T cell receptor beta chains sequenced from one sample in a study of blood T cell repertoires in COVID-19. Assay: immunoSEQ multiplex PCR; the TCRdb copy retains only in-frame clones and omits some. The data contain some 390,000 clones, about 87% of them singletons. The sequencing sample was made of peripheral blood. These receptors originate from a human donor in a cohort sampled during active COVID-19.

V usage is TRBV4-1 and J usage is TRBJ2-1; 12 bases agree with TRBD2. Germline V gene sequence: CDR1 MGHRA, CDR2 YSYEKL. The CDR3 spans 18 residues. The trim removed 0 bases at V and 5 bases at J, leaving 8 bases unmatched. CDR3 nucleotides: TGCGCCAGCAGCCAAGATTTCGACAGGACTAGCGGGGACAATGAGCAGTTCTTC. Translation: CASSQDFDRTSGDNEQFF.

The chain recombines TRBV29-1 with TRBJ2-1; 7 bases are shared with TRBD2. Germline-derived CDR1 and CDR2 are SQVTM and ANQGSEA. The trim removed 4 bases at V and 5 bases at J, leaving 8 bases unmatched. This CDR3 is 14 amino acids long. The CDR3 sequence: CSVVETSSHNEQFF. The DNA of the CDR3 is TGCAGCGTTGTGGAGACTAGCAGTCACAATGAGCAGTTCTTC.

J is TRBJ2-5 and V is TRBV5-1; 7 nucleotides line up with TRBD2. The germline V gene encodes CDR1 SGHRS and CDR2 YFSETQ. The CDR3 length is 15 residues. Germline trimming cut 4 bases from V and 1 base from J; bases unmatched to any gene: 7. CDR3 loop: CASSPSGATQETQYF. The CDR3 DNA is TGCGCCAGCAGCCCGAGCGGGGCTACCCAAGAGACCCAGTACTTC.